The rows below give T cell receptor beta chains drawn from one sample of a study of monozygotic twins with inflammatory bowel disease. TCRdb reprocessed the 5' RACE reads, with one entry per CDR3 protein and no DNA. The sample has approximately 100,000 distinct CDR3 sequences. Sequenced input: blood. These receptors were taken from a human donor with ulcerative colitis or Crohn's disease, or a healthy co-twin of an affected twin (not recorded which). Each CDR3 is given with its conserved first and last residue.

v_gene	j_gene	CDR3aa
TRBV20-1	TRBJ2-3	CSALVIAGESTDTQYF
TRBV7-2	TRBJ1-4	CASSQTGGGWNEKLFF
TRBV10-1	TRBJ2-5	CASSESADLGGQYF
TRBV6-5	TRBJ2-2	CASVLGQSTGELFF
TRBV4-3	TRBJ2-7	CASSQFIGSSYEQYF
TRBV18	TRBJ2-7	CASAVGAYEQYF
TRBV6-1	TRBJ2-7	CASSRARDSSYEQYF
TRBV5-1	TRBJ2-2	CASSGQGLGTGELFF
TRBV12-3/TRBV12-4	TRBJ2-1	CAWSSGDYNEQFF
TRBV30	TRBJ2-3	CAWGRLMGTDTQYF
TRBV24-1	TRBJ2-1	CATSAVDTSSYNEQFF
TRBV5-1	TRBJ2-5	CASGGQGYFQETQYF
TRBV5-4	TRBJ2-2	CAGGFANTGELFF
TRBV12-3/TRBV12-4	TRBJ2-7	CASGSLREQYF
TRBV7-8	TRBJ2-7	CASSPRQGGTSAYEQYF
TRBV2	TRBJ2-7	CASKGDSLDPTLREQYF
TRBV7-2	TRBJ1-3	CASSFSAGHHSGNTIYF
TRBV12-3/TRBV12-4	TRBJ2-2	CASSETSGSGTGELFF
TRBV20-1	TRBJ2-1	CSAKPYNEQFF
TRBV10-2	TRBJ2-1	CASSSGLATLKGREQFF
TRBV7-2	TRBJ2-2	CASSPTGTSGSTGELFF
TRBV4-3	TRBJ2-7	CASSQDWQRALYEQYF